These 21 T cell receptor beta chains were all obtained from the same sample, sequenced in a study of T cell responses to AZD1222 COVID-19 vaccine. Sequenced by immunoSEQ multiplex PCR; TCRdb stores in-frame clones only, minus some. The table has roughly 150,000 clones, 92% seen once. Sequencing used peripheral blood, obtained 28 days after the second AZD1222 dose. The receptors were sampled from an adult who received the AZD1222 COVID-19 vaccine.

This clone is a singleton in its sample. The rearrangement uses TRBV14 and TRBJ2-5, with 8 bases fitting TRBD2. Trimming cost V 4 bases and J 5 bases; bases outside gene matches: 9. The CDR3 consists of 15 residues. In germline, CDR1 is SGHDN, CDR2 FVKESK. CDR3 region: CASSLGLAGWETQYF. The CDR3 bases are TGTGCCAGCAGCCTCGGACTAGCAGGCTGGGAGACCCAGTACTTC.

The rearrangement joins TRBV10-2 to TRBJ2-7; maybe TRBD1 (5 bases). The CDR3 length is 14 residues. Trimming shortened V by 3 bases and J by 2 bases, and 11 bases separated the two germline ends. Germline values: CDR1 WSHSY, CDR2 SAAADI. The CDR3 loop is CASSEWGDTYEQYF. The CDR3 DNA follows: TGCGCCAGCAGTGAATGGGGCGACACCTACGAGCAGTACTTC.

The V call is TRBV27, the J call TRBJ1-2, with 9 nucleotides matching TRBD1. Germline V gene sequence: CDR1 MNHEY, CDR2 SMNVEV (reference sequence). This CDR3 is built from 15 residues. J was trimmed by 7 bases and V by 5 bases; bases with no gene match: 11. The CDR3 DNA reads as TGTGCCAGCAGTCTTACAGGGGGCGCGGAGGTTGGCTACACCTTC. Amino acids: CASSLTGGAEVGYTF.

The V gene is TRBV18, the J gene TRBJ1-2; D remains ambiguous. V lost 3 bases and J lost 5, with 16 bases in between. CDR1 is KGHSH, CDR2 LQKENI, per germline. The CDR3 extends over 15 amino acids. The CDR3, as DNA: TGTGCCAGCTCACCTACTCCCCGGAGGCATTATGGCTACACCTTC. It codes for CASSPTPRRHYGYTF.

The CDR3 protein is CASSGLAYEQYF. In DNA, the CDR3 is TGTGCCAGCAGTGGCTTAGCCTACGAGCAGTACTTC. This chain connects TRBV2 to TRBJ2-7; no clear D gene. The CDR3 runs 12 residues. Germline V gene lookup returns CDR1 SNHLY and CDR2 FYNNEI. Trimming left V 4 bases short and J 2 bases short, with 6 bases between.

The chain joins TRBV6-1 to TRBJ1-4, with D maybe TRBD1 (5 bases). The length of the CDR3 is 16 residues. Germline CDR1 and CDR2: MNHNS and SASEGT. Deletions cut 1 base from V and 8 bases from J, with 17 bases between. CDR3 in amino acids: CASSEGQGKRTEKLFF. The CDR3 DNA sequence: TGTGCCAGCAGTGAAGGTCAGGGAAAAAGAACGGAAAAACTGTTTTTT.

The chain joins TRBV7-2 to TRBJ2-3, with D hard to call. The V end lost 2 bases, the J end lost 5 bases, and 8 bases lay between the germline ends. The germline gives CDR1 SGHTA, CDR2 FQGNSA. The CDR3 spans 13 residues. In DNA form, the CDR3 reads TGTGCCAGCAGCTTACTGGACGGAGATACGCAGTATTTT. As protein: CASSLLDGDTQYF.

CDR3 coding DNA: TGCGCCAGCAGCTTGCGCGGGGAGACCTACAATGAGCAGTTCTTC. Protein sequence: CASSLRGETYNEQFF. The gene calls are TRBV5-1 and TRBJ2-1; weak D call: TRBD2 (6 bases). This CDR3 region has 15 residues. V lost 1 base and J lost 2, with 10 bases in between. From germline, CDR1 is SGHRS and CDR2 YFSETQ.

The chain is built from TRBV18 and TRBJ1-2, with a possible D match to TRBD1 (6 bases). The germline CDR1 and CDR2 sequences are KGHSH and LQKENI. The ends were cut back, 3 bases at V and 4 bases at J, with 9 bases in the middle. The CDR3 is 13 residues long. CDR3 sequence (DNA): TGTGCCAGCTCACCGACGGACAGCTATGGCTACACCTTC. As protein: CASSPTDSYGYTF.

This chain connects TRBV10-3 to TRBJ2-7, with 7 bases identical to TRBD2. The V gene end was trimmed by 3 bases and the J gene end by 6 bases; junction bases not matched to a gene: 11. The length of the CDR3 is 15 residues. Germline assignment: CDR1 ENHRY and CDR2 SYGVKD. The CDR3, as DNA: TGTGCCATCAGTGACCACCCCACTGGGGAGGGCGAGCAGTACTTC. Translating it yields CAISDHPTGEGEQYF.

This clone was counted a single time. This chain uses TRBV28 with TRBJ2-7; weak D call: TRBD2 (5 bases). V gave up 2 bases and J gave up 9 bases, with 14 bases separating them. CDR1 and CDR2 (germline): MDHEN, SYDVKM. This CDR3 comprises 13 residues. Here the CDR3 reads CASSLPGREGQYF. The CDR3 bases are TGTGCCAGCAGTTTACCTGGACGAGAGGGGCAGTACTTC.

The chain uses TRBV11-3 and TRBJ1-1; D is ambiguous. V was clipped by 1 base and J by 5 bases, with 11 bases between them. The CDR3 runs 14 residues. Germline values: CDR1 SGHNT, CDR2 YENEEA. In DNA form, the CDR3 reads TGTGCCAGCAGCTTAGGCCAGAGCTCAACTGAAGCTTTCTTT. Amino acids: CASSLGQSSTEAFF.

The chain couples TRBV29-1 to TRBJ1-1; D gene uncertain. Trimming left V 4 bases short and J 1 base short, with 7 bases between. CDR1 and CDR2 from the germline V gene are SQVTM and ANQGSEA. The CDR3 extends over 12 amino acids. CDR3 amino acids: CSVAETNTEAFF. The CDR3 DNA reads TGCAGCGTTGCCGAGACGAACACTGAAGCTTTCTTT.

This CDR3 is CASSVRDTHTEAFF. For the CDR3, the DNA is TGTGCCAGCTCAGTCCGGGACACTCACACTGAAGCTTTCTTT. The rearrangement links TRBV18 to TRBJ1-1, with D possibly TRBD1 on 6 matching bases. The CDR3 has 14 amino acids. Trimming took off 5 bases at V and 3 bases at J, with 13 bases between the two ends. Germline V lookup: CDR1 KGHSH, CDR2 LQKENI.

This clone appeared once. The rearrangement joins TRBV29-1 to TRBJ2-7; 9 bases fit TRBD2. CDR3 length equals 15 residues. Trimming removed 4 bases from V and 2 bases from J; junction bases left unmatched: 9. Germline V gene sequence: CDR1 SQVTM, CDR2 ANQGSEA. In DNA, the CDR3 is TGCAGCGTTGTCGTAGCGGGGGCCTTGACCTACGAGCAGTACTTC. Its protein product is CSVVVAGALTYEQYF.

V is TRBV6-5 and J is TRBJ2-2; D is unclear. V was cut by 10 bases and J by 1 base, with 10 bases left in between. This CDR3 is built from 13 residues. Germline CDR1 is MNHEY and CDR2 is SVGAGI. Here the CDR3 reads CATPRQNTGELFF. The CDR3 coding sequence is TGTGCCACTCCGAGACAGAACACCGGGGAGCTGTTTTTT.

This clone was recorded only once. The CDR3 loop reads CASSYAFWAGLADPNEQFF. In nucleotides, the CDR3 is TGTGCCAGCAGTTATGCGTTCTGGGCGGGACTAGCGGATCCTAATGAGCAGTTCTTC. The genes are TRBV6-2 or TRBV6-3 and TRBJ2-1; TRBD2 matches at 11 bases. Trimming cost V 3 bases and J 7 bases; bases outside gene matches: 17. The CDR3 is 19 amino acids. Looked up from germline, CDR1 is MNHEY and CDR2 is SVGEGT.

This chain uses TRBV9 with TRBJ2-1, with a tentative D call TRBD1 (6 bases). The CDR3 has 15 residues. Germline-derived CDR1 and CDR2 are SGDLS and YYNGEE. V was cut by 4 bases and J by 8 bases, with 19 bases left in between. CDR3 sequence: CASSSPGVLGDEQFF. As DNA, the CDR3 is TGTGCCAGCAGCTCACCAGGGGTTTTGGGCGATGAGCAGTTCTTC.

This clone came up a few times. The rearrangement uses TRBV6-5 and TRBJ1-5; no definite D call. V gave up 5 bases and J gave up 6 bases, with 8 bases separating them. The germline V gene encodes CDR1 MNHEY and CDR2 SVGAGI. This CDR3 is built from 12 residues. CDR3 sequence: CASSPIGQPQHF. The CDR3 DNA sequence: TGTGCCAGCAGTCCAATTGGTCAGCCCCAGCATTTT.

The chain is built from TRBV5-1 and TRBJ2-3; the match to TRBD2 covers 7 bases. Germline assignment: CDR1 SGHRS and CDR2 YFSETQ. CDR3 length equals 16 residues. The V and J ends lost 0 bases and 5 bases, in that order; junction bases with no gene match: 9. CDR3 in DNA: TGCGCCAGCAGCTTGGATTCTAGCGGAGAAGGAGATACGCAGTATTTT. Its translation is CASSLDSSGEGDTQYF.

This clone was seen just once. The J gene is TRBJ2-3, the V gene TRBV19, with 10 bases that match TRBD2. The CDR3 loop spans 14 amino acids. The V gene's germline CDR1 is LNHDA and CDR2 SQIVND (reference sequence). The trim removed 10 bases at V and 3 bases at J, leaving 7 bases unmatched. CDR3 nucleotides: TGTGCCACTATTGGTAGCGGGGGGACAGATACGCAGTATTTT. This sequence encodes CATIGSGGTDTQYF. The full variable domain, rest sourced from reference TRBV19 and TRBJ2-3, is DGGITQSPKYLFRKEGQNVTLSCEQNLNHDAMYWYRQDPGQGLRLIYYSQIVNDFQKGDIAEGYSVSREKKESFPLTVTSAQKNPTAFYLCATIGSGGTDTQYFGPGTRLTVL.